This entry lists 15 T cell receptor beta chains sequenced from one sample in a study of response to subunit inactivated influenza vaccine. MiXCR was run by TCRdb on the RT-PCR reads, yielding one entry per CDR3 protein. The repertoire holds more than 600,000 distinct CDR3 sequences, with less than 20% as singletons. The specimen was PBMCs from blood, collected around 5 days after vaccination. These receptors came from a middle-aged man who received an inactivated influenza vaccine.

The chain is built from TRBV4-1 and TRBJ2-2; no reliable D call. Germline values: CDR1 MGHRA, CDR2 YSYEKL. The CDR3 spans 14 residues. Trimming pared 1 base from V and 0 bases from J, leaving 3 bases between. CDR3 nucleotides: TGCGCCAGCAGCCAAGTATCGAACACCGGGGAGCTGTTTTTT. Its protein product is CASSQVSNTGELFF.

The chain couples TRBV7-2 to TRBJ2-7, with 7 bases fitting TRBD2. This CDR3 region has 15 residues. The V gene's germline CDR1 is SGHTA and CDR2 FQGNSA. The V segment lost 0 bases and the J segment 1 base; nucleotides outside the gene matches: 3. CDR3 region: CASSLAWEGSYEQYF. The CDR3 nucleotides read TGTGCCAGCAGCTTAGCGTGGGAGGGATCCTACGAGCAGTACTTC.

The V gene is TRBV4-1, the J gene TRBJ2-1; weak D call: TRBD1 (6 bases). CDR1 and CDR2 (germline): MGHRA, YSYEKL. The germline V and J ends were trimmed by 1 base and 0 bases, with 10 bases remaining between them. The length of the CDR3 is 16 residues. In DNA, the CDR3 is TGCGCCAGCAGCCAAGGTACAGGGCTCTCCTACAATGAGCAGTTCTTC. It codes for CASSQGTGLSYNEQFF.

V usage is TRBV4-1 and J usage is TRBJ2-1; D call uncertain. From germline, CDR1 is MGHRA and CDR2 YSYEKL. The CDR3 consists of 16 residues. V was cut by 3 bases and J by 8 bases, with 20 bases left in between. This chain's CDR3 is CASSQKRPEGDHEQFF. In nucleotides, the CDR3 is TGCGCCAGCAGCCAGAAGAGACCTGAAGGAGACCATGAGCAGTTCTTC.

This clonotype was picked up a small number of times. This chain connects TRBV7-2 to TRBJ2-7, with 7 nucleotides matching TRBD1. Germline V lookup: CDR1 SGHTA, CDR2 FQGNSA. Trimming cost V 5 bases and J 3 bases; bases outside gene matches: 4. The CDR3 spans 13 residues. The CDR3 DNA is TGTGCCAGCAGCAACAGGGGTAACTACGAGCAGTACTTC. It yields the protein CASSNRGNYEQYF.

CDR3 in amino acids: CASSESYGGRGRYNEQFF. The DNA for the CDR3 is TGCGCCAGCAGTGAGTCGTACGGAGGGCGGGGGAGATACAATGAGCAGTTCTTC. The chain links TRBV10-1 to TRBJ2-1; TRBD2 matches 7 bases. V lost 0 bases to trimming and J lost 4 bases; unmatched junction nucleotides: 12. The CDR3 consists of 18 residues. Germline V CDR1 and CDR2: WNHNN, SYGVQD (reference sequence).

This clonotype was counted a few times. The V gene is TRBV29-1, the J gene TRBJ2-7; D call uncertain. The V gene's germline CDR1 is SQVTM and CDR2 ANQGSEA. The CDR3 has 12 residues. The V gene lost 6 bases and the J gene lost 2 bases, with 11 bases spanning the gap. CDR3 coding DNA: TGCAGCGTGCAGGATCCACCCTACGAGCAGTACTTC. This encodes CSVQDPPYEQYF.

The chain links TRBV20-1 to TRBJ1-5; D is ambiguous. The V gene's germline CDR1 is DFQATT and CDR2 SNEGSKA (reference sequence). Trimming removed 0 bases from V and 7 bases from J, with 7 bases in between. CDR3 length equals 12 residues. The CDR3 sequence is CSARDYTQPQHF. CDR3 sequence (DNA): TGCAGTGCTAGAGATTACACCCAGCCCCAGCATTTT.

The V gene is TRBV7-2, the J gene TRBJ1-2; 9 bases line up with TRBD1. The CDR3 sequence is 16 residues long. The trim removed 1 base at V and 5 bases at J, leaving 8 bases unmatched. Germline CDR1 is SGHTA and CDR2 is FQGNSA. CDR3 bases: TGTGCCAGCAGCTTAGGGGGACAGGGAATTAGTTATGGCTACACCTTC. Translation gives CASSLGGQGISYGYTF.

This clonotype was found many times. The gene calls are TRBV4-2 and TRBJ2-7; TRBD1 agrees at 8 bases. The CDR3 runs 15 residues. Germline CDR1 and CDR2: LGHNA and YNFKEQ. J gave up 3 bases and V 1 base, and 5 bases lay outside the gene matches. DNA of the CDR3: TGTGCCAGCAGCCAAGTTGGACAGGGCGGCTACGAGCAGTACTTC. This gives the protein CASSQVGQGGYEQYF.

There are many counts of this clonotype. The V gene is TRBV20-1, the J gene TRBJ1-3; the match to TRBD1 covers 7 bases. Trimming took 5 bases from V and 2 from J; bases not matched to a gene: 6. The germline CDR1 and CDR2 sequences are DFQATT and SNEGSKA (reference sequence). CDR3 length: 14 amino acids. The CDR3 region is CSARQGLTGNTIYF. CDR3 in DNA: TGCAGTGCTCGACAGGGATTGACTGGAAACACCATATATTTT.

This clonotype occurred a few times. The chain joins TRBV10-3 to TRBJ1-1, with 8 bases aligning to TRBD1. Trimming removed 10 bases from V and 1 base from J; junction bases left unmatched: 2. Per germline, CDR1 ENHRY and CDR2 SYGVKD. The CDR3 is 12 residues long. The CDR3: CAKDRENTEAFF. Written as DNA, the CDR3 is TGTGCCAAGGACAGGGAGAACACTGAAGCTTTCTTT.

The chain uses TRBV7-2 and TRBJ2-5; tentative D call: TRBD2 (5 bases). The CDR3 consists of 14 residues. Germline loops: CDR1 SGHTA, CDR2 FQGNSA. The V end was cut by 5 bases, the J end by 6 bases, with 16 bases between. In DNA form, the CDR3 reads TGTGCCAGCAGCCCCGGGATCGGCGGACAGACCCAGTACTTC. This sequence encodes CASSPGIGGQTQYF.

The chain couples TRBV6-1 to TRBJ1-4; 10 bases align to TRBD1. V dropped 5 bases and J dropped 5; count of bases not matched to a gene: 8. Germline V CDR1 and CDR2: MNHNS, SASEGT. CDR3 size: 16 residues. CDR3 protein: CASSPRTGQGNEKLFF. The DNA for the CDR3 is TGTGCCAGCAGTCCGCGAACGGGACAGGGGAATGAAAAACTGTTTTTT.

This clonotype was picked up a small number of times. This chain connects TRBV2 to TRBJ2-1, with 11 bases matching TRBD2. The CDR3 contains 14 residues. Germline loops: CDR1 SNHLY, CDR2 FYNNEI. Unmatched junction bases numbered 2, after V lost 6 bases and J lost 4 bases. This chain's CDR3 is CASSGTSGYNEQFF. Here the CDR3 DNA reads TGTGCCAGCAGCGGGACTAGCGGATACAATGAGCAGTTCTTC. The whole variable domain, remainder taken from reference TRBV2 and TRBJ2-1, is EPEVTQTPSHQVTQMGQEVILRCVPISNHLYFYWYRQILGQKVEFLVSFYNNEISEKSEIFDDQFSVERPDGSNFTLKIRSTKLEDSAMYFCASSGTSGYNEQFFGPGTRLTVL.